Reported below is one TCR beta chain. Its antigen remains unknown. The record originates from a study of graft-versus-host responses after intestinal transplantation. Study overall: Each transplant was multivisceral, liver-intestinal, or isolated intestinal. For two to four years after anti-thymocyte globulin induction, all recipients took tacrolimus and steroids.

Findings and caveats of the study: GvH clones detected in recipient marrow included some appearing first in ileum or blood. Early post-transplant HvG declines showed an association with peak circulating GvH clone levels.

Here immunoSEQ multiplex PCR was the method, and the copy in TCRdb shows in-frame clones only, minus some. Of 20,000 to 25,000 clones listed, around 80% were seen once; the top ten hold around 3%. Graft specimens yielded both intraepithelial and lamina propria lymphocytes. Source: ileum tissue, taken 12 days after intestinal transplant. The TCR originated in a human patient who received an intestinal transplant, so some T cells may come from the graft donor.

The CDR3 spells CASSPRGPTDTQYF. The DNA of the CDR3 is TGTGCCAGCTCACCAAGAGGGCCCACAGATACGCAGTATTTT. The V call is TRBV18, the J call TRBJ2-3; TRBD2 is a possible D gene (5 bases). The ends were cut back, 2 bases at V and 2 bases at J, with 8 bases in the middle. Germline V CDR1 and CDR2: KGHSH, LQKENI. The CDR3 has 14 residues. The variable domain in full, with the rest retrieved from reference TRBV18 and TRBJ2-3, is NAGVMQNPRHLVRRRGQEARLRCSPMKGHSHVYWYRQLPEEGLKFMVYLQKENIIDESGMPKERFSAEFPKEGPSILRIQQVVRGDSAAYFCASSPRGPTDTQYFGPGTRLTVL.